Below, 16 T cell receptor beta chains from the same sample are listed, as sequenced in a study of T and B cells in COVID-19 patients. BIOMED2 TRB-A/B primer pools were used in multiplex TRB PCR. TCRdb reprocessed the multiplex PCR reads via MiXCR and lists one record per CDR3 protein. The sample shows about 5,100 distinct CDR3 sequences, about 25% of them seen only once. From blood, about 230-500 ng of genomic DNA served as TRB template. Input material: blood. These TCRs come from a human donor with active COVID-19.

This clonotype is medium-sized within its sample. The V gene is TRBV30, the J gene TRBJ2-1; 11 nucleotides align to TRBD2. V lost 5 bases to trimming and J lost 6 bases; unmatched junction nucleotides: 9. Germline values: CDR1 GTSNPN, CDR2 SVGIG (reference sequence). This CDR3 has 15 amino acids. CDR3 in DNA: TGTGCCTGGGTTAGACTAGCGGGACCTCTCAATGAGCAGTTCTTC. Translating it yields CAWVRLAGPLNEQFF.

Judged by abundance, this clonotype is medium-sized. The CDR3 DNA reads TGTGCCAGCAGCCGGGGACTAGCGGGGTGGACTAGCACAGATACGCAGTATTTT. This translates into CASSRGLAGWTSTDTQYF. The chain combines TRBV5-4 with TRBJ2-3, with 13 bases matching TRBD2. Germline CDR1 reads SGHNT; CDR2 reads YYREEE (reference sequence). Trimming took 4 bases from V and 0 from J; bases not matched to a gene: 8. The CDR3 loop spans 18 amino acids.

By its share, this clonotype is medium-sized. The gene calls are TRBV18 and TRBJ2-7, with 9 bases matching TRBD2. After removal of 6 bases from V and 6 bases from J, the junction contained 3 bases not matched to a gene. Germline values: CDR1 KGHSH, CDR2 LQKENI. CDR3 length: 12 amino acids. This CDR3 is CASSRRGGEQYF. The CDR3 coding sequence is TGTGCCAGCTCCAGGCGGGGGGGCGAGCAGTACTTC.

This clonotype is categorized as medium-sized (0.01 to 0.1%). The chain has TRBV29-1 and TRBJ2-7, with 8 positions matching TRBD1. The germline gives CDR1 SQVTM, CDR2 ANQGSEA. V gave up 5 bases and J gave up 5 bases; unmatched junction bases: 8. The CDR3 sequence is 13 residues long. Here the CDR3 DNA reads TGCAGCGTTCTTGGACAGGGATTAGACGAGCAGTACTTC. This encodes CSVLGQGLDEQYF.

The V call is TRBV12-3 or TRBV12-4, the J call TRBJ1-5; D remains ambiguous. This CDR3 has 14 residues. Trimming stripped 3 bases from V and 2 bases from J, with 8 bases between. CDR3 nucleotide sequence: TGTGCCAGCAGTTTGTCCAGTCGCAATCAGCCCCAGCATTTT. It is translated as CASSLSSRNQPQHF.

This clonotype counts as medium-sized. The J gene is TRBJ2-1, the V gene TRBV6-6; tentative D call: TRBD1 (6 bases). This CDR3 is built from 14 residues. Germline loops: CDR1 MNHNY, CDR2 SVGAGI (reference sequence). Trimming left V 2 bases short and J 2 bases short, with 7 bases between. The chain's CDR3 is CASSYGGTYNEQFF. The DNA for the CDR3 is TGTGCCAGCAGTTACGGGGGCACCTACAATGAGCAGTTCTTC.

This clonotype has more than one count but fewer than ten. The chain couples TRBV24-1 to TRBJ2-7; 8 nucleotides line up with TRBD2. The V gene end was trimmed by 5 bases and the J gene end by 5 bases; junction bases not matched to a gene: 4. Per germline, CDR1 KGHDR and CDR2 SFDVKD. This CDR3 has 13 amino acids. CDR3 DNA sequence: TGTGCCACCAGTGCGGGAGGGTGGGACGAGCAGTACTTC. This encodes CATSAGGWDEQYF.

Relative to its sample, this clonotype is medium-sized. Here the CDR3 reads CASTAVTGELFF. The CDR3 DNA follows: TGTGCCAGCACCGCCGTCACCGGGGAGCTGTTTTTT. The chain recombines TRBV27 with TRBJ2-2; no firm D call. V was cut by 7 bases and J by 4 bases, with 7 bases left in between. Germline-derived CDR1 and CDR2 are MNHEY and SMNVEV (reference sequence). CDR3 length: 12 residues.

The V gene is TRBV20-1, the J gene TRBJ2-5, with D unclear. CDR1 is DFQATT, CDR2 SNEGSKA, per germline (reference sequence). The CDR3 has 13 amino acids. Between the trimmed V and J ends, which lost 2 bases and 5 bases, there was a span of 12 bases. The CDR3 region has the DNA TGCAGTGCTAGAAGTGGGCCTCAGGAGACCCAGTACTTC. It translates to CSARSGPQETQYF.

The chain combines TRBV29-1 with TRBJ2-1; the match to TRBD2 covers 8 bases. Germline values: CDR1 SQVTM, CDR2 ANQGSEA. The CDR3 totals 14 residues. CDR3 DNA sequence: TGCACAACTGGGGGGGGGGCGGGGGGAAATGAGCAGTTCTTC. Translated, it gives CTTGGGAGGNEQFF.

CDR3 sequence reads: CATLRGANEKLFF. In nucleotides, the CDR3 is TGTGCCACTTTGCGGGGGGCGAATGAAAAACTGTTTTTT. The chain combines TRBV12-3 or TRBV12-4 with TRBJ1-4, with TRBD1 as a possible D gene (6 bases). The CDR3 covers 13 residues. V was cut by 10 bases and J by 5 bases, with 14 bases left in between.

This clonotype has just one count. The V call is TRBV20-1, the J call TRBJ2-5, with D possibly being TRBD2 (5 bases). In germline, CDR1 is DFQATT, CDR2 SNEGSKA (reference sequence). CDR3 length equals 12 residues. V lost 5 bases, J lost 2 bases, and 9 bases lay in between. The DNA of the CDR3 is TGCAGTGCTCTGGACTTACAAGAGACCCAGTACTTC. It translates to CSALDLQETQYF.

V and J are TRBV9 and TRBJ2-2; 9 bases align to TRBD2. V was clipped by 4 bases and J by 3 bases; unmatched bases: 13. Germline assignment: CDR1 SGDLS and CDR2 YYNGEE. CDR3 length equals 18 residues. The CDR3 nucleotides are TGTGCCAGCAGCCGCGGGACTAGCCCCCTCGAGGACACCGGGGAGCTGTTTTTT. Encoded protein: CASSRGTSPLEDTGELFF.

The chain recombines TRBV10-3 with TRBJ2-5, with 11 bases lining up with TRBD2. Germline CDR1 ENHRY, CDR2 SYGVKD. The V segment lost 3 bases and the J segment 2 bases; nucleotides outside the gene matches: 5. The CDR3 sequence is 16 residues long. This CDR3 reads CAISEGTSGTQETQYF. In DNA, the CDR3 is TGTGCCATCAGTGAAGGGACTAGCGGAACTCAAGAGACCCAGTACTTC.

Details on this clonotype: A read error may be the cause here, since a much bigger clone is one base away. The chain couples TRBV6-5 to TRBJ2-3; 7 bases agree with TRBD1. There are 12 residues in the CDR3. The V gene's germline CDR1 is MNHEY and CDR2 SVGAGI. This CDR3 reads CASSDAGGTPYF. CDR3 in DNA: TGTGCCAGCAGTGACGCAGGGGGTACGCCGTATTTT.

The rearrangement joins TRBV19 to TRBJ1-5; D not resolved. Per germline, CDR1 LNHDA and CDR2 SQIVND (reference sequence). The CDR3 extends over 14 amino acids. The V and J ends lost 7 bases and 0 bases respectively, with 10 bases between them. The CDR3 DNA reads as TGTGCCAGTATCGGACGGATTAGCAATCAGCCCCAGCATTTT. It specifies CASIGRISNQPQHF. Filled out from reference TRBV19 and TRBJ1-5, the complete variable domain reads DGGITQSPKYLFRKEGQNVTLSCEQNLNHDAMYWYRQDPGQGLRLIYYSQIVNDFQKGDIAEGYSVSREKKESFPLTVTSAQKNPTAFYLCASIGRISNQPQHFGDGTRLSIL.